The entry below describes one TCR beta chain. No antigen is known for it. This record comes from a study of cytomegalovirus exposure and HLA in healthy donors. Study-wide results and limits: In a later analysis, CMV-associated beta chains were mostly HLA-associated, it appeared. Per published accounts, TCR beta sequences correctly predicted the HLA-A and HLA-B alleles of most subjects.

CDR1 and CDR2 from the germline V gene are MNHNS and SASEGT. The ends lost 3 bases at V and 11 bases at J; junction bases unmatched: 7. The CDR3 totals 13 residues. Use of 60 Vbeta and 13 Jbeta primers characterized the PCR. Using immunoSEQ multiplex PCR, the repertoire was profiled, and TCRdb retains in-frame clones only, with some absent. This repertoire shows under 85,000 clones, around 79% found once; its top ten account for 1.5% to 2%. V and J are TRBV6-1 and TRBJ1-3, with TRBD1 identical over 7 bases. The TCR was taken from a man in his forties or fifties in good health and CMV-seronegative. The specimen sequenced was PBMCs. CDR3: CASSEDRSRAIYF. Written as DNA, the CDR3 is TGTGCCAGCAGTGAGGACAGGTCAAGGGCCATATATTTT.